Following are 29 T cell receptor beta chains from one sample sequenced in a study of T cell changes during pregnancy in multiple sclerosis. Sequenced by immunoSEQ multiplex PCR; TCRdb stores in-frame clones only, minus some. The data contain 69,000 or so clones, roughly 92% of them singletons. The specimen comprised peripheral blood, sampled in the third trimester of pregnancy. Every receptor here comes from a female donor in good health, enrolled as a control in a pregnancy study.

V gene TRBV5-1 combines with J gene TRBJ2-3; D gene uncertain. Germline V CDR1 and CDR2: SGHRS, YFSETQ. This CDR3 has 14 residues. The V and J ends lost 4 bases and 5 bases respectively, with 14 bases between them. CDR3 residues: CASSQSPGRDTQYF. DNA for the CDR3: TGCGCCAGCAGCCAAAGCCCAGGCAGAGATACGCAGTATTTT. Drawing the rest from reference TRBV5-1 and TRBJ2-3, the complete variable domain is KAGVTQTPRYLIKTRGQQVTLSCSPISGHRSVSWYQQTPGQGLQFLFEYFSETQRNKGNFPGRFSGRQFSNSRSEMNVSTLELGDSALYLCASSQSPGRDTQYFGPGTRLTVL.

The chain couples TRBV6-1 to TRBJ2-2; possibly TRBD1 for D (6 bases). Trimming removed 11 bases at V and 1 base at J, with 17 bases between. Germline lookup yields CDR1 MNHNS and CDR2 SASEGT. The CDR3 is 15 amino acids. For the CDR3, the DNA is TGTGCCGCCCGGGACAAGGGGGAGAACACCGGGGAGCTGTTTTTT. Encoded protein: CAARDKGENTGELFF.

The V and J genes are TRBV6-6 and TRBJ1-1; 10 bases fit TRBD1. Germline CDR1 reads MNHNY; CDR2 reads SVGAGI (reference sequence). The V gene end was trimmed by 7 bases and the J gene end by 2 bases; junction bases not matched to a gene: 4. The CDR3 totals 14 residues. This CDR3 is CASTWTGGNTEAFF. For the CDR3, the DNA is TGTGCCAGCACCTGGACAGGGGGAAACACTGAAGCTTTCTTT.

The CDR3 sequence is CAIRSSGGSTDTQYF. The CDR3, as DNA: TGTGCCATCAGATCTAGCGGTGGGAGCACAGATACGCAGTATTTT. This chain joins TRBV10-3 and TRBJ2-3, with 7 nucleotides matching TRBD2. Germline V gene data show CDR1 as ENHRY and CDR2 as SYGVKD. The CDR3 runs to 15 residues. V was pared by 6 bases and J by 0 bases, with 6 bases of the junction left unmatched.

The rearrangement uses TRBV7-9 and TRBJ2-7; TRBD2 matches 9 bases. Germline CDR1 is SEHNR and CDR2 is FQNEAQ (reference sequence). The trim removed 1 base at V and 3 bases at J, leaving 4 bases unmatched. The CDR3 spans 15 residues. CDR3 loop: CASSLVAGVGYEQYF. CDR3 nucleotide sequence: TGTGCCAGCAGCTTAGTAGCGGGGGTGGGCTACGAGCAGTACTTC.

The chain employs TRBV2 and TRBJ2-5; 7 bases align to TRBD1. The junction had 7 bases not matched to a gene; V was cut back by 5 bases and J by 4 bases. Germline V gene data show CDR1 as SNHLY and CDR2 as FYNNEI. The CDR3 is made up of 14 amino acids. This CDR3 reads CASSWGQWGETQYF. CDR3 nucleotides: TGTGCCAGCAGTTGGGGACAGTGGGGAGAGACCCAGTACTTC.

In its sample, this clone was seen once. V and J are TRBV7-2 and TRBJ1-1; 8 nucleotides align to TRBD1. CDR1 and CDR2 from the germline V gene are SGHTA and FQGNSA. J lost 6 bases, V lost 3 bases, and 3 bases had no gene match. CDR3 length: 13 amino acids. The CDR3 region is CASSLDRESEAFF. The DNA for the CDR3 is TGTGCCAGCAGCTTGGACAGGGAGTCTGAAGCTTTCTTT.

As concerns this clone: Additional DNA sequences in this sample encode the identical CDR3. The chain joins TRBV30 to TRBJ1-2; TRBD1 matches 9 bases. CDR3 length equals 13 residues. CDR1 and CDR2 from the germline V gene are GTSNPN and SVGIG (reference sequence). The trim removed 1 base at V and 6 bases at J, leaving 3 bases unmatched. For the CDR3, the DNA is TGTGCCTGGAGTGAGGACAGGGGAGATGGCTACACCTTC. This gives the protein CAWSEDRGDGYTF.

The V gene is TRBV7-2, the J gene TRBJ2-5; 8 bases fit TRBD2. With 0 bases clipped from V and 2 bases from J, the junction kept 8 bases outside the gene matches. The CDR3 is 17 amino acids. Germline CDR1 reads SGHTA; CDR2 reads FQGNSA. CDR3 region: CASSLAASGSHQETQYF. The CDR3 DNA is TGTGCCAGCAGCTTAGCAGCTAGCGGGTCACATCAAGAGACCCAGTACTTC. Combining the CDR3 with reference TRBV7-2 and TRBJ2-5 gives the whole variable domain GAGVSQSPSNKVTEKGKDVELRCDPISGHTALYWYRQSLGQGLEFLIYFQGNSAPDKSGLPSDRFSAERTGGSVSTLTIQRTQQEDSAVYLCASSLAASGSHQETQYFGPGTRLLVL.

This chain connects TRBV19 to TRBJ2-3, with TRBD2 matching 14 bases. Germline values: CDR1 LNHDA, CDR2 SQIVND (reference sequence). Trimming took 4 bases from V and 1 from J; bases not matched to a gene: 1. The CDR3 covers 16 residues. The DNA for the CDR3 is TGTGCCAGTAGTACGGGACTAGCGGGGGGCACAGATACGCAGTATTTT. Protein product: CASSTGLAGGTDTQYF.

The chain recombines TRBV19 with TRBJ1-1; 10 bases are shared with TRBD1. This CDR3 is built from 14 residues. Germline assignment: CDR1 LNHDA and CDR2 SQIVND (reference sequence). The junction had 4 bases not matched to a gene; V was cut back by 5 bases and J by 4 bases. Here the CDR3 DNA reads TGTGCCAGTAGTCCCCGGGACAGGGGCACTGAAGCTTTCTTT. Translating gives CASSPRDRGTEAFF.

The rearrangement links TRBV19 to TRBJ2-3, with D possibly matching TRBD2 (6 bases). The CDR3 is 15 amino acids. Germline V lookup: CDR1 LNHDA, CDR2 SQIVND (reference sequence). V shed 6 bases and J shed 0 bases, with 13 bases lying between them. CDR3 in amino acids: CASRVRDLSTDTQYF. CDR3 bases: TGTGCCAGTAGGGTAAGGGACTTGAGCACAGATACGCAGTATTTT.

The rearrangement joins TRBV9 to TRBJ2-1, with TRBD2 as a possible D gene (6 bases). The CDR3 totals 15 residues. The V gene lost 3 bases and the J gene lost 3 bases, with 13 bases spanning the gap. The germline V gene has CDR1 SGDLS and CDR2 YYNGEE. The CDR3 nucleotides are TGTGCCAGCAGCGCCGGTACGGGGGTCTACAATGAGCAGTTCTTC. Amino acids: CASSAGTGVYNEQFF.

The chain is built from TRBV2 and TRBJ1-2; 10 bases are a match to TRBD1. V gave up 9 bases and J gave up 8 bases; unmatched junction bases: 6. The CDR3 consists of 12 residues. Per germline, CDR1 SNHLY and CDR2 FYNNEI. The CDR3, as DNA: TGTGCCAGTCGGGACAGGGGTATGGGCTACACCTTC. Its translation: CASRDRGMGYTF.

This clone was observed a few times. This chain joins TRBV18 and TRBJ1-5; D is unresolved. This CDR3 has 15 residues. The V end was cut by 5 bases, the J end by 5 bases, with 16 bases between. The germline gives CDR1 KGHSH, CDR2 LQKENI. The CDR3 spells CASSTSVSRDQPQHF. The CDR3 DNA reads as TGTGCCAGCTCAACCTCGGTCTCACGGGATCAGCCCCAGCATTTT.

The genes are TRBV19 and TRBJ2-3; D is perhaps TRBD1 (5 bases). Per the germline V gene, CDR1 is LNHDA and CDR2 is SQIVND (reference sequence). This CDR3 is 13 amino acids long. The V and J ends lost 6 bases and 3 bases respectively, with 10 bases between them. The CDR3 DNA follows: TGTGCCAGTAGCCCAGGGATGACAGATACGCAGTATTTT. This translates into CASSPGMTDTQYF. The variable domain in full, with the rest retrieved from reference TRBV19 and TRBJ2-3, is DGGITQSPKYLFRKEGQNVTLSCEQNLNHDAMYWYRQDPGQGLRLIYYSQIVNDFQKGDIAEGYSVSREKKESFPLTVTSAQKNPTAFYLCASSPGMTDTQYFGPGTRLTVL.

In this sample, this clone turned up once. The gene calls are TRBV28 and TRBJ2-7; possibly TRBD2 for D (6 bases). Trimming shortened V by 6 bases and J by 3 bases, and 18 bases separated the two germline ends. CDR1 and CDR2 (germline): MDHEN, SYDVKM. The CDR3 has 15 amino acids. The CDR3, as DNA: TGTGCCAGCAGCAATCCGAGCGGGTCGGGCTACGAGCAGTACTTC. It codes for CASSNPSGSGYEQYF.

The chain uses TRBV30 and TRBJ1-4, with D possibly TRBD1 on 5 matching bases. CDR3 length equals 17 residues. Trimming took 4 bases from V and 11 from J, leaving 29 bases between them. Germline V gene lookup returns CDR1 GTSNPN and CDR2 SVGIG (reference sequence). In nucleotides, the CDR3 is TGTGCCTGGACTCAGGGAGGGGAGGACCTATTAATGAGGAAACTGTTTTTT. Residues: CAWTQGGEDLLMRKLFF.

The chain employs TRBV4-1 and TRBJ1-5; D may be TRBD1 (6 bases). The germline V gene has CDR1 MGHRA and CDR2 YSYEKL. This CDR3 contains 16 residues. The V end lost 1 base, the J end lost 5 bases, and 15 bases lay between the germline ends. CDR3 region: CASSQVSGALDQPQHF. The CDR3 DNA reads TGCGCCAGCAGCCAAGTTTCAGGGGCTTTGGATCAGCCCCAGCATTTT.

The genes are TRBV29-1 and TRBJ1-5; the D gene is possibly TRBD1 (6 bases). This CDR3 spans 16 amino acids. Trimming took off 5 bases at V and 4 bases at J, with 21 bases between the two ends. Germline CDR1 reads SQVTM; CDR2 reads ANQGSEA. The CDR3 loop reads CSVIWGTLGNNQPQHF. The DNA for the CDR3 is TGCAGCGTTATATGGGGGACACTGGGGAATAATCAGCCCCAGCATTTT.

The chain recombines TRBV7-2 with TRBJ2-2, with a possible D match to TRBD1 (6 bases). Trimming shortened V by 5 bases and J by 4 bases, and 11 bases separated the two germline ends. This CDR3 region has 14 residues. Germline V gene sequence: CDR1 SGHTA, CDR2 FQGNSA. Here the CDR3 DNA reads TGTGCCAGCAGCCCCGGACAGTTCACCGGGGAGCTGTTTTTT. Its translation is CASSPGQFTGELFF.

This chain joins TRBV5-1 and TRBJ2-7; D is perhaps TRBD1 (5 bases). The CDR3 has 16 amino acids. The germline V gene has CDR1 SGHRS and CDR2 YFSETQ. V lost 4 bases, J lost 2 bases, and 19 bases lay in between. The DNA for the CDR3 is TGCGCCAGCAGCAAGTGGGGCTTTACAGCAACCTACGAGCAGTACTTC. The encoded protein is CASSKWGFTATYEQYF.

The chain combines TRBV27 with TRBJ2-7; the match to TRBD2 covers 12 bases. With 6 bases clipped from V and 3 bases from J, the junction kept 3 bases outside the gene matches. Germline loops: CDR1 MNHEY, CDR2 SMNVEV (reference sequence). The CDR3 contains 14 residues. CDR3 bases: TGTGCCAGCAGACGGACTAGCGGGGTCTACGAGCAGTACTTC. This codes for CASRRTSGVYEQYF.

The chain carries TRBV5-4 and TRBJ1-1; D is possibly TRBD1 (6 bases). The CDR3 is 14 amino acids. Germline CDR1 is SGHNT and CDR2 is YYREEE (reference sequence). V was cut by 2 bases and J by 1 base, with 9 bases left in between. This CDR3 reads CASSLAQGNTEAFF. As DNA, the CDR3 is TGTGCCAGCAGCTTAGCACAGGGGAACACTGAAGCTTTCTTT. Full variable domain (missing parts from reference TRBV5-4 and TRBJ1-1): ETGVTQSPTHLIKTRGQQVTLRCSSQSGHNTVSWYQQALGQGPQFIFQYYREEENGRGNFPPRFSGLQFPNYSSELNVNALELDDSALYLCASSLAQGNTEAFFGQGTRLTVV.

The chain uses TRBV19 and TRBJ2-3; TRBD2 agrees at 10 bases. The CDR3 sequence is 17 residues long. Per the germline V gene, CDR1 is LNHDA and CDR2 is SQIVND (reference sequence). V lost 5 bases and J lost 10; bases outside the gene matches: 18. The CDR3 region has the DNA TGTGCCAGTAGTCGCGAAGAAAGCGGGAGGGCTCACCGGGCGCAGTATTTT. Translation: CASSREESGRAHRAQYF.

The V gene is TRBV11-2, the J gene TRBJ2-7; 8 nucleotides align to TRBD2. The CDR3 sequence is 14 residues long. Trimming cost V 3 bases and J 4 bases; bases outside gene matches: 5. Germline assignment: CDR1 SGHAT and CDR2 FQNNGV. CDR3 loop: CASSFAGGQYEQYF. The CDR3 bases are TGTGCCAGCAGCTTTGCGGGAGGTCAATACGAGCAGTACTTC.

V is TRBV4-2 and J is TRBJ2-1, with 13 bases matching TRBD2. J lost 8 bases, V lost 2 bases, and 9 bases had no gene match. Germline-derived CDR1 and CDR2 are LGHNA and YNFKEQ. The CDR3 has 17 amino acids. The CDR3 region is CASSQTGLAGWKDEQFF. The CDR3 DNA reads TGTGCCAGCAGCCAAACGGGACTAGCGGGGTGGAAAGATGAGCAGTTCTTC.

V is TRBV5-1 and J is TRBJ2-7, with 9 bases fitting TRBD2. This CDR3 region has 15 residues. In germline, CDR1 is SGHRS, CDR2 YFSETQ. The ends lost 4 bases at V and 4 bases at J; junction bases unmatched: 9. The CDR3 protein is CASSPLAGVEYEQYF. Written as DNA, the CDR3 is TGCGCCAGCAGCCCCTTAGCGGGAGTGGAATACGAGCAGTACTTC.

The chain is built from TRBV6-1 and TRBJ1-2; D possibly corresponds to TRBD1 (5 bases). The CDR3 is made up of 15 amino acids. Per the germline V gene, CDR1 is MNHNS and CDR2 is SASEGT. Trimming removed 1 base from V and 0 bases from J, with 9 bases in between. Written as DNA, the CDR3 is TGTGCCAGCAGTGAAGGACAGCTCGCTAACTATGGCTACACCTTC. Its translation is CASSEGQLANYGYTF.